The clone carrying this T cell receptor (beta chain) has a single count. What it recognizes is unknown. This record comes from a study of T cell responses to AZD1222 COVID-19 vaccine. Notes on the study in general: Females made up more of the donors, who were largely white British, and clonal diversity may have come out too low. There were repertoire samples only from the period after the peak T cell response. Vaccine-associated CD4 TCRs spanned spike, dominant at 160-218 and 743-854. Reportedly, nearly half of unique spike TCRs recognized epitopes outside B.1.351/B.1.1.7 mutations.

TCRdb's copy holds only in-frame clones and misses some; the assay was immunoSEQ multiplex PCR. The sample lists around 88,000 clones, 89% occurring once. Germline V gene lookup returns CDR1 SGHRS and CDR2 YFSETQ. V was pared by 0 bases and J by 2 bases, with 8 bases of the junction left unmatched. CDR3 size: 17 residues. Sequences were derived from peripheral blood, sampled on day 0 of MenACWY control vaccination. This receptor was obtained from an adult in good health. The chain is built from TRBV5-1 and TRBJ2-3; 8 nucleotides line up with TRBD2. For the CDR3, the DNA is TGCGCCAGCAGCTTGGAGGCGGGGGGCGCTTCCACAGATACGCAGTATTTT. This sequence encodes CASSLEAGGASTDTQYF.